This T cell receptor beta chain derives from a study of blood T cell repertoires in COVID-19. TCRdb's table, derived via immunoSEQ multiplex PCR, lists solely in-frame clones and lacks some. The sample lists roughly 330,000 clones, about 82% occurring once. This clone was found once. This receptor was taken from a woman in her forties or fifties with acute or convalescent COVID-19. The specimen sequenced was peripheral blood.

DNA of the CDR3: TGTGTCAGAAGCTTATTAAGTAAGGACAGGGGAAAACATAGCAATCAGCCCCAGCATTTT. Translation gives CVRSLLSKDRGKHSNQPQHF. The rearrangement uses TRBV7-5 and TRBJ1-5; whether TRBD1, the table's D call, matches the DNA was not checked. TRBV7-5 is described as a pseudogene. This CDR3 is built from 20 residues.